Reported below is one T cell receptor (beta chain). Its binding antigen is unknown. Per-nucleotide qualities are absent, and no much larger clonotype sits a single base away. The library was generated by the immunoSEQ multiplex PCR assay. For the multiplex PCR, a mixture combining 60 forward primers for TCR Vbeta segments and 13 reverse primers for TCR Jbeta segments was used. The CDR3 region of rearranged TCR beta genes was amplified from genomic DNA with a multiplex PCR assay. The Illumina HiSeq System was used to sequence the amplified TCR beta libraries as 87-base-pair reads. The paper's processing steps were these. A later analysis tallied tens of millions of unique TCR beta chains across the 600 to 700 repertoires, and about 10 million of those chains were shared by two or more donors. To remove PCR and sequencing errors, raw reads were error-corrected and collapsed into unique sequences using a nearest-neighbor algorithm that merged closely related sequences. To assign V, D and J gene segments, CDR3 sequences were aligned to IMGT reference sequences. For a sequence to be retained, a match of at least six nucleotides to both a V gene segment and a J gene segment was required. A rearrangement was called productive if the CDR3 had no stop codons and remained in frame with V and J, and every other rearrangement was called non-productive. CDR3 was defined by IMGT convention, running from the second conserved V-encoded cysteine to the conserved J-encoded phenylalanine. Sequences without an unambiguous match to a single V gene segment were excluded from the earlier analysis of a few hundred of the donors. An earlier analysis of 500 to 600 of the donors classified V segments as functional when productive rearrangements were above 56.7% and as segregating when the standard deviation between donors was above 5%. A statistical classification framework was built to diagnose cytomegalovirus status from the catalog of TCR beta chain sequences. In a later analysis, V and J genes were assigned by comparing TCR nucleotide sequences against IMGT/GENE-DB human TR gene sequences. Using the TCRdist pipeline, a later analysis assigned CDR3 sequences along with most-parsimonious VDJ recombination scenarios. In a later analysis, every TCR beta chain was defined by the combination of its CDR3 amino acid sequence and its V-gene family, and reads without a unique V-gene family were dropped. As a way to deal with suspected cross-contamination and a sequencing artifact, a later analysis dropped 592 nucleotide sequences that were highly shared and had low generation probability. For each public chain, a later analysis derived a clonal expansion index from normalized ranks of inferred template counts within each repertoire. In a later analysis, generation probabilities were computed using a VDJ recombination model fitted to out-of-frame rearrangements, and the results were checked against IGoR. Hypergeometric tests were used in a later analysis to score TCR-TCR, TCR-HLA and TCR-CMV co-occurrence, with a repertoire-size bias correction applied to the TCR pairs. False discovery rates were estimated in a later analysis by permuting HLA or CMV assignments 20 times. A later analysis grouped co-occurring TCRs with DBSCAN, adding TCRdist sequence similarity when clustering within HLA-allele-positive subsets. For co-occurrence clustering, repertoires with fewer than 30,000 or more than 120,000 public chains were excluded, along with about five repertoires with anomalous nucleotide sharing. TCRdb re-hosts the immuneACCESS table, in-frame sequences only. Its copies lack some clones; in the studies checked, an unresolved V gene accounts for under half of them, and the cause for the rest is not known. The V and J calls and clone size were taken over from that table, and D and trimming were inferred from the DNA. Across this sample there are around 160,000 clones, with approximately 82% seen only once. The biggest ten clones account for approximately 1.5% of the sample.

The data were obtained in a study of cytomegalovirus exposure and HLA in healthy donors (dated by TCRdb to 2017 to 2019). About the full investigation: An earlier analysis of roughly 570 of the donors reported about 260 Gb of sequence data and approximately 120 million unique TCR beta sequences obtained from about 200 million T cells. About 280 gigabases of sequencing data and 91 million or so unique TCR sequences made up an early release that covered nearly 650 HLA-typed donors. The genetic ancestry cluster associated with self-reported Caucasian donors included 81% of the approximately 430 genotyped donors. The study was designed to test whether signatures of past pathogen exposure could be identified by cataloging public T cell receptors. The study profiled the T cell repertoires of hundreds of subjects by immunosequencing and related them to cytomegalovirus serostatus. Along with the approximately 700-subject first cohort, a separate validation cohort of around 120 different subjects was used. The study combined high-throughput TCR immunosequencing, statistical association of individual TCRs with disease status, and machine learning to predict cytomegalovirus infection status. A later analysis re-analyzed previously published TCR beta repertoires from hundreds of donors and added high-resolution HLA genotyping to study TCR occurrence patterns. Rather than drawing on any new phenotypic data, the later analysis identified candidate immune exposures from TCR beta sequences and the way those sequences occurred across donors. In an earlier analysis of 587 of the donors, high-throughput TCR beta sequencing was used to judge whether each TCR beta V gene segment behaved as functional or pseudogenic. Donor age, sex, ethnicity and CMV serostatus were collected together with the repertoire data. Genome-wide SNP genotypes for about 65% of the roughly 670 donors were used in a later genetic analysis, which treated that subset as a discovery cohort. Every discovery cohort repertoire had been produced on one sequencing platform. HLA typing included class I and class II loci at four-digit resolution. The number of typed donors differed by locus: about 620-640 for A, B, C, DRB1 and DQB1; roughly 510 for DQA1; approximately 600 for DPA1; and roughly 490 for DPB1. About 5 DR-DQ haplotypes were handled as single units for association and clustering, since linkage in the cohort was strong. On average, around 240,000 unique TCR beta nucleotide sequences were sequenced per donor among a few hundred genotyped donors of the cohort, with roughly 20% of those sequences being non-productive.

The CDR3 runs 19 residues from the cysteine to the phenylalanine. Here the CDR3 DNA is all that survives: 57 bases in frame from base 1. As encoded in the germline V gene, CDR1 is SGHDN while CDR2 is FVKESK. Germline trimming: 5 bases from V, 1 base from J; junction bases outside gene matches: 19. Beyond this particular receptor, the publication reports: A later genetic analysis associated a missense DCLRE1C variant with V-gene and J-gene trimming of TCR beta chains, and an independent cohort replicated the association. The presence/absence analyses assumed that sequencing depth was roughly uniform across donors, and that assumption may not be true. The only immune exposure information available for the cohort was CMV serostatus. Only TCR beta chains were sequenced in this cohort, and the absence of alpha or paired-chain data limited detectable features. In a later analysis, HLA-associated TCR beta chains were found to be more clonally expanded and to have lower generation probabilities than equally common non-associated chains. Because counts were too low, seventeen rarely observed V segments, including chromosome 9 orphons, were excluded from the earlier analysis of several hundred of the donors. When HLA alleles, especially DR and DQ, strongly co-occurred, attributing TCR associations to individual alleles was difficult. The authors suggested that the approach could potentially be extended to other disease states and immunological phenotypes. In a later analysis, 16,951 TCR beta sequences were associated with specific HLA alleles at a false discovery rate of 0.05. Across donors, most TCR sequences were observed very rarely, whereas some public TCRs were present in many individuals. Several of the top co-occurrence clusters appeared to be linked to parvovirus B19, influenza, CMV and Epstein-Barr virus, according to a later analysis. Correlated functional status among segregating V segments might reflect linkage disequilibrium, but an unknown experimental factor could not be ruled out. A later analysis found that TCR association rates varied across HLA loci, with DRB1 alleles showing the most associated TCRs and HLA-C alleles the fewest. The study listed 150 to 200 TCR beta chains as associated with cytomegalovirus. A further reported finding was that TCR beta sequences accurately predicted the HLA-A and HLA-B alleles for most subjects in the first cohort. According to a later genetic analysis, donors in an Asian-associated ancestry cluster had fewer N-insertions in productive TCRs than the approximately 650-donor mean. The sequencing pipeline was judged likely to have produced a cluster of highly shared sequence variants as a technical artifact. Some IMGT-functional V segments, including TRBV6-2 and TRBV6-3, could not be distinguished by the 87-base-pair reads and were therefore excluded. A few of the identified cytomegalovirus-associated TCR beta chains were confirmed in vitro to be specific for cytomegalovirus antigens. Cytomegalovirus status was reported to be diagnosed by the classifier with high specificity and sensitivity in both the original and validation cohorts. According to a later analysis, most CMV-associated TCR beta chains appeared to be HLA-restricted, and the HLA associations seemed to be driven largely by CMV exposure. In an earlier analysis of 587 of the donors, most TCR beta V segments were observed in productive rearrangements about 87% or about 30% of the time, broadly matching IMGT annotations. HLA typing was unavailable for some donors at each locus, so association tests used only the typed subset.

In total, roughly 710 healthy bone marrow donors made up the cohort. Cohort members were all nominally healthy when sampled, although unrecorded immune exposures were likely present. The donor was CMV seronegative and belonged to the group of around 400 seronegative cohort members. A peripheral blood sample was collected from each donor, and TCR beta sequencing was performed on peripheral blood mononuclear cells. The Qiagen DNeasy Blood Extraction Kit was used to extract genomic DNA from the blood cell samples. The sequence was collected from a male donor in good health and CMV-seronegative. The sequencing input was PBMCs. The chain was built from TRBV14 and TRBJ2-5; 7 central nucleotides agree with TRBD1. At the DNA level, the sequence is TGTGCCAGCAGCGGACGAGCCGGGCCGACAGGGAAAGGCCAAGAGACCCAGTACTTC. This sequence encodes CASSGRAGPTGKGQETQYF.